A single sample gave rise to the 8 T cell receptor beta chains below, sequenced in a study of blood T cell repertoires in COVID-19. Here immunoSEQ multiplex PCR was the method, and the copy in TCRdb shows in-frame clones only, minus some. The sample has a few hundred thousand clones; 80% to 90% are singletons. The material sequenced was peripheral blood. The source of these receptors is a man in his sixties who had recovered from COVID-19.

The chain links TRBV7-2 to TRBJ2-3; TRBD2 is a possible D gene (5 bases). The CDR3 totals 14 residues. Per the germline V gene, CDR1 is SGHTA and CDR2 is FQGNSA. V lost 5 bases and J 3 bases, leaving 12 bases between the germline ends. Here the CDR3 reads CASSGAERTDTQYF. The DNA for the CDR3 is TGTGCCAGCAGCGGAGCGGAGAGAACAGATACGCAGTATTTT.

The rearrangement joins TRBV27 to TRBJ2-5, with D perhaps TRBD2 (6 bases). Trimming removed 6 bases from V and 7 bases from J, with 21 bases in between. The CDR3 has 15 residues. Germline V lookup: CDR1 MNHEY, CDR2 SMNVEV (reference sequence). In DNA, the CDR3 is TGTGCCAGCAGCCCCGGGGGAACCTCAAGCGGGACCCAGTACTTC. It codes for CASSPGGTSSGTQYF.

This chain uses TRBV7-9 with TRBJ1-2, with TRBD1 matching 7 bases. The junction had 0 bases not matched to a gene; V was cut back by 8 bases and J by 3 bases. Germline loops: CDR1 SEHNR, CDR2 FQNEAQ (reference sequence). The CDR3 is 11 residues long. The CDR3: CASGQDYGYTF. The CDR3 DNA reads as TGTGCCAGCGGACAGGACTATGGCTACACCTTC.

The gene calls are TRBV7-9 and TRBJ2-7; D ambiguous. The CDR3 sequence is 15 residues long. The V end was cut by 5 bases, the J end by 0 bases, with 14 bases between. From germline, CDR1 is SEHNR and CDR2 FQNEAQ (reference sequence). The CDR3 bases are TGTGCCAGCAGCCACCTCGTTGCGAGCTCCTACGAGCAGTACTTC. This codes for CASSHLVASSYEQYF.

This clone was seen a single time. The CDR3 DNA reads as TGTGCCTGGGATGGTTCAGGGCTCACGGGAGGGACTGAAGCTTTCTTT. Its protein product is CAWDGSGLTGGTEAFF. The V and J genes are TRBV30 and TRBJ1-1; weak D call: TRBD1 (5 bases). Trimming cost V 5 bases and J 5 bases, with 24 bases left between them. The germline V gene has CDR1 GTSNPN and CDR2 SVGIG (reference sequence). The CDR3 length is 16 residues.

This chain uses TRBV2 with TRBJ2-7; TRBD1 aligns across 11 bases. Germline lookup yields CDR1 SNHLY and CDR2 FYNNEI. The CDR3 contains 15 residues. The V segment lost 6 bases and the J segment 1 base; nucleotides outside the gene matches: 5. The CDR3: CASSGGQGASYEQYF. The DNA of the CDR3 is TGTGCCAGCAGCGGCGGACAGGGGGCATCCTACGAGCAGTACTTC.

The chain uses TRBV28 and TRBJ2-7; 7 bases are a match to TRBD2. The CDR3 runs to 14 residues. Trimming cost V 3 bases and J 2 bases; bases outside gene matches: 4. Germline V gene data show CDR1 as MDHEN and CDR2 as SYDVKM. CDR3 DNA sequence: TGTGCCAGCAGTTTGGGGACTACAACCTACGAGCAGTACTTC. Protein sequence: CASSLGTTTYEQYF.

The CDR3, as DNA: TGCGCCAGCAGCTCGGACGGGACAGGTGGCGAAAAACTGTTTTTT. Translating gives CASSSDGTGGEKLFF. V gene TRBV5-1 combines with J gene TRBJ1-4, with 8 bases aligning to TRBD1. Looked up from germline, CDR1 is SGHRS and CDR2 is YFSETQ. The trim removed 3 bases at V and 8 bases at J, leaving 9 bases unmatched. The CDR3 runs 15 residues.